The following is a T cell receptor (beta chain) sequence with its context. Its antigen is not known. Only in-frame clones appear in the TCRdb table, and some are missing; sequencing was by immunoSEQ multiplex PCR. The repertoire holds 550,000 to 650,000 clones, roughly 96% seen once, with roughly 0.1% in the top ten. The entry originates in a study of shared clonotypes between healthy human individuals. Whole-study results and caveats: Sequencing of the sorted subsets was shown by rarefaction to be incomplete despite large depth. An anticipated effect of sequencing depth on clonotype sharing among donors was recognized. Exclusively blood specimens were collected; tissue repertoires likely differ. Clonotypes that were shared across a few donors made up around 4.6% of naive CD4 clonotypes.

CD45RO-negative CD8 cells positively selected for CCR7 made up the naive population, which excluded terminally differentiated effector memory CD45RA+ cells. V dropped 8 bases and J dropped 0 bases, with 14 bases sitting between them. The germline V gene has CDR1 SNHLY and CDR2 FYNNEI. The length of the CDR3 is 15 residues. The chain is built from TRBV2 and TRBJ1-3; D is unresolved. The source is a woman aged 25 to 39 in good health. Sequencing input: naive CD8+ T cells sorted from blood. CDR3 residues: CASVEDLYSGNTIYF. The DNA of the CDR3 is TGTGCCAGCGTGGAGGACCTATACTCTGGAAACACCATATATTTT.